These 23 T cell receptor beta chains came from one sample sequenced in a study of OX40 agonist ivuxolimab in advanced cancers. Generated by immunoSEQ multiplex PCR, the TCRdb table keeps only in-frame clones and is missing some. The table has approximately 100,000 clones, approximately 90% seen once; the top ten hold 0.31%. The specimen was CD4+ or CD8+ T cells sorted from blood, collected in a trial of the OX40 agonist ivuxolimab. Receptors originate from an adult with an advanced solid tumor such as melanoma, head and neck, liver or kidney cancer.

The rearrangement links TRBV27 to TRBJ2-3; the D gene is possibly TRBD1 (5 bases). The CDR3 has 15 residues. Trimming stripped 6 bases from V and 3 bases from J, with 16 bases between. Per the germline V gene, CDR1 is MNHEY and CDR2 is SMNVEV (reference sequence). In DNA, the CDR3 is TGTGCCAGCAGAATAGGTCCAAGGGGAACAGATACGCAGTATTTT. As protein: CASRIGPRGTDTQYF.

The chain has TRBV9 and TRBJ2-3; the D gene is possibly TRBD1 (6 bases). CDR1 and CDR2 from the germline V gene are SGDLS and YYNGEE. The CDR3 consists of 17 residues. Trimming took 3 bases from V and 1 from J, leaving 18 bases between them. The CDR3 loop reads CASSARPGQLRTDTQYF. The CDR3, as DNA: TGTGCCAGCAGCGCCCGTCCCGGACAGCTTCGCACAGATACGCAGTATTTT.

The chain employs TRBV10-3 and TRBJ2-7; 8 nucleotides align to TRBD2. V lost 8 bases and J lost 1; bases outside the gene matches: 4. Germline CDR1 reads ENHRY; CDR2 reads SYGVKD. The CDR3 extends over 13 amino acids. The CDR3 DNA sequence: TGTGCCATCGGGACTAGTATGTCCTACGAGCAGTACTTC. It specifies CAIGTSMSYEQYF.

This clone was picked up one time. Written as DNA, the CDR3 is TGTGCCAGCTCACCAGACCAGATAGGTGGCGGGGAGCTGTTTTTT. It is translated as CASSPDQIGGGELFF. The genes are TRBV18 and TRBJ2-2; D gene uncertain. The germline CDR1 and CDR2 sequences are KGHSH and LQKENI. V was pared by 2 bases and J by 7 bases, with 14 bases between. There are 15 residues in the CDR3. Drawing the rest from reference TRBV18 and TRBJ2-2, the complete variable domain is NAGVMQNPRHLVRRRGQEARLRCSPMKGHSHVYWYRQLPEEGLKFMVYLQKENIIDESGMPKERFSAEFPKEGPSILRIQQVVRGDSAAYFCASSPDQIGGGELFFGEGSRLTVL.

This sequence joins TRBV2 and TRBJ2-2; 7 positions agree with TRBD1. The germline V gene has CDR1 SNHLY and CDR2 FYNNEI. The V segment lost 6 bases and the J segment 6 bases; nucleotides outside the gene matches: 4. The CDR3 has 13 amino acids. CDR3 in amino acids: CASREQGPGELFF. In nucleotides, the CDR3 is TGTGCCAGCAGAGAACAGGGGCCCGGGGAGCTGTTTTTT.

J is TRBJ2-7 and V is TRBV5-5; no reliable D call. Germline CDR1 and CDR2: SGHKS and YYEKEE (reference sequence). Trimming took 2 bases from V and 3 from J, leaving 9 bases between them. This CDR3 is 13 amino acids long. In nucleotides, the CDR3 is TGTGCCAGCAGCTTAGACGATTTCTACGAGCAGTACTTC. As protein: CASSLDDFYEQYF.

The rearrangement links TRBV6-1 to TRBJ2-7; the D is unclear. CDR3 length: 13 residues. Germline V gene lookup returns CDR1 MNHNS and CDR2 SASEGT. V lost 4 bases, J lost 4 bases, and 11 bases lay in between. CDR3 nucleotide sequence: TGTGCCAGCAGTGTAGCCCCAAGGTACGAGCAGTACTTC. It is translated as CASSVAPRYEQYF.

The J gene is TRBJ2-7, the V gene TRBV9; D gene uncertain. This CDR3 comprises 10 residues. Germline V gene data show CDR1 as SGDLS and CDR2 as YYNGEE. Between the trimmed V and J ends, which lost 7 bases and 6 bases, there was a span of 8 bases. The CDR3 DNA reads TGTGCCAGCTCGTCGAGCGAGCAGTACTTC. Translation: CASSSSEQYF.

The chain couples TRBV18 to TRBJ2-1; TRBD1 agrees at 7 bases. CDR1 and CDR2 from the germline V gene are KGHSH and LQKENI. CDR3 length equals 13 residues. V dropped 8 bases and J dropped 7; count of bases not matched to a gene: 8. The CDR3 loop reads CASTGTARNEQFF. CDR3 sequence (DNA): TGTGCCAGCACCGGGACAGCCCGGAATGAGCAGTTCTTC.

This clone was found once. The chain combines TRBV7-3 with TRBJ2-1; TRBD2 matches 9 bases. Per the germline V gene, CDR1 is SGHTA and CDR2 is FQGTGA. This CDR3 is 14 amino acids long. V lost 2 bases to trimming and J lost 8 bases; unmatched junction nucleotides: 4. CDR3 protein: CASSLRGREHEQFF. In nucleotides, the CDR3 is TGTGCCAGCAGCTTACGCGGGAGGGAGCATGAGCAGTTCTTC.

This clone was detected only a few times. CDR3 sequence (DNA): TGTGCCAGCGCCCCTACTAGTCCCTACGAGCAGTACTTC. Protein sequence: CASAPTSPYEQYF. This chain uses TRBV28 with TRBJ2-7; D perhaps matches TRBD2 (5 bases). The CDR3 length is 13 residues. Germline loops: CDR1 MDHEN, CDR2 SYDVKM. V was shortened by 8 bases and J by 2 bases, with 13 bases between the two germline ends.

This clone was counted a single time. V is TRBV2 and J is TRBJ2-2, with 13 bases that match TRBD2. This CDR3 comprises 15 residues. The trim removed 5 bases at V and 7 bases at J, leaving 4 bases unmatched. CDR1 and CDR2 (germline): SNHLY, FYNNEI. The CDR3 DNA reads TGTGCCAGCAGTTGGACTAGCGGGAGTGGCGGGGAGCTGTTTTTT. As protein: CASSWTSGSGGELFF.

This chain uses TRBV5-5 with TRBJ2-1; D perhaps matches TRBD1 (6 bases). The germline gives CDR1 SGHKS, CDR2 YYEKEE (reference sequence). The CDR3 totals 16 residues. V was shortened by 3 bases and J by 7 bases, with 20 bases between the two germline ends. CDR3 loop: CASSYSTGLRLNEQFF. The CDR3 bases are TGTGCCAGCAGCTATTCGACAGGCCTTAGGTTGAATGAGCAGTTCTTC.

The chain combines TRBV7-2 with TRBJ2-1; a possible D gene is TRBD2 (5 bases). The CDR3 has 12 amino acids. V shed 0 bases and J shed 12 bases, with 9 bases lying between them. The germline V gene has CDR1 SGHTA and CDR2 FQGNSA. CDR3 bases: TGTGCCAGCAGCTTAGCGAGGGAAAGGCAGTTCTTC. It codes for CASSLARERQFF.

The CDR3 protein is CASSSGEPGGYTF. The DNA of the CDR3 is TGTGCCAGCAGCTCCGGGGAACCCGGGGGCTACACCTTC. V usage is TRBV28 and J usage is TRBJ1-2; D is ambiguous. The CDR3 has 13 residues. CDR1 and CDR2 from the germline V gene are MDHEN and SYDVKM. V was clipped by 6 bases and J by 8 bases, with 16 bases between them.

This rearrangement joins TRBV6-1 to TRBJ2-3; D may correspond to TRBD1 or TRBD2 (5 bases each). Deletions cut 1 base from V and 2 bases from J, with 10 bases between. The length of the CDR3 is 15 residues. CDR1 and CDR2 (germline): MNHNS, SASEGT. The CDR3 region has the DNA TGTGCCAGCAGTGAAGATCAGGGAGCCACAGATACGCAGTATTTT. Protein product: CASSEDQGATDTQYF.

The rearrangement joins TRBV5-8 to TRBJ2-1; tentatively, D is TRBD2 (6 bases). CDR1 and CDR2 from the germline V gene are SGHTS and YDEGEE. Trimming pared 0 bases from V and 6 bases from J, leaving 13 bases between. The CDR3 totals 15 residues. CDR3 protein: CASSLASQRANEQFF. Here the CDR3 DNA reads TGTGCCAGCAGCTTGGCCTCCCAGCGGGCCAATGAGCAGTTCTTC.

The CDR3 loop reads CASSQLGLETQYF. CDR3 coding DNA: TGCGCCAGCAGCCAACTAGGCCTCGAGACCCAGTACTTC. The gene calls are TRBV4-1 and TRBJ2-5; no clear D. Germline CDR1 reads MGHRA; CDR2 reads YSYEKL. The CDR3 runs 13 residues. V lost 2 bases to trimming and J lost 5 bases, with 9 bases between them.

The genes are TRBV28 and TRBJ2-5; 8 bases are a match to TRBD1. The CDR3 has 14 amino acids. CDR1 and CDR2 from the germline V gene are MDHEN and SYDVKM. The V segment lost 3 bases and the J segment 5 bases; nucleotides outside the gene matches: 5. The chain's CDR3 is CASSLQGAGETQYF. The CDR3 nucleotides read TGTGCCAGCAGTTTGCAGGGGGCAGGCGAGACCCAGTACTTC.

This clone was seen once. CDR3: CASGGLQGDNSPLHF. CDR3 nucleotide sequence: TGTGCCAGCGGCGGGTTACAGGGGGATAATTCACCCCTCCACTTT. This chain connects TRBV28 to TRBJ1-6; 8 bases are a match to TRBD1. This CDR3 spans 15 amino acids. Germline values: CDR1 MDHEN, CDR2 SYDVKM. Germline trimming cut 8 bases from V and 5 bases from J; bases unmatched to any gene: 8.

This sequence joins TRBV7-2 and TRBJ2-1, with TRBD1 as a possible D gene (6 bases). The CDR3 is 15 amino acids. CDR1 SGHTA and CDR2 FQGNSA come from the germline V gene. V was pared by 4 bases and J by 1 base, with 11 bases between. The CDR3 coding sequence is TGTGCCAGCAGCTCTGGCAGGGGTTCCTACAATGAGCAGTTCTTC. Translation: CASSSGRGSYNEQFF.

J is TRBJ1-1 and V is TRBV10-3; 10 bases are shared with TRBD1. The V gene's germline CDR1 is ENHRY and CDR2 SYGVKD. The CDR3 has 16 amino acids. V lost 6 bases and J lost 1; bases outside the gene matches: 8. DNA for the CDR3: TGTGCCATCAGGCCGGGACAGGGGATAGGGAACACTGAAGCTTTCTTT. Its translation is CAIRPGQGIGNTEAFF.

This rearrangement joins TRBV7-2 to TRBJ1-2; D is uncertain. From germline, CDR1 is SGHTA and CDR2 FQGNSA. Trimming removed 5 bases at V and 4 bases at J, with 8 bases between. The CDR3 loop spans 12 amino acids. The DNA for the CDR3 is TGTGCCAGCAGCGCCACGCTCTATGGCTACACCTTC. Its translation is CASSATLYGYTF.